This TCR beta chain is drawn from a study of cytomegalovirus exposure and HLA in healthy donors. J gave up 7 bases and V 9 bases, and 14 bases lay outside the gene matches. This CDR3 has 14 residues. Per the germline V gene, CDR1 is LNHDA and CDR2 is SQIVND (reference sequence). Repertoires were generated with immunoSEQ multiplex PCR, while TCRdb's copy carries only in-frame clones and drops some. The table has approximately 82,000 clones, approximately 93% seen once; the top ten hold 0.65% to 0.8%. V usage is TRBV19 and J usage is TRBJ1-2, with 7 bases aligning to TRBD1. Sequenced material: PBMCs. The TCR originated in a man younger than 35 in good health and CMV-seronegative. CDR3 coding DNA: TGTGCCAGCAAAGGGACAGCGACTGGGGGTGGCTACACCTTC. Residues: CASKGTATGGGYTF.